Below, 20 T cell receptor beta chains from the same sample are listed, as sequenced in a study of blood T cell repertoires in COVID-19. Clones were read by immunoSEQ multiplex PCR, and TCRdb kept only the in-frame ones, dropping some. The data contain 150,000 to 200,000 clones, around four fifths of them singletons. Sequenced input: peripheral blood. The receptors stem from a woman older than 75 with acute or convalescent COVID-19.

The chain carries TRBV29-1 and TRBJ1-4; TRBD1 aligns across 8 bases. The junction had 10 bases not matched to a gene; V was cut back by 6 bases and J by 16 bases. CDR3 length equals 11 residues. From germline, CDR1 is SQVTM and CDR2 ANQGSEA. Here the CDR3 reads CSVTSGQGQFF. DNA for the CDR3: TGCAGCGTCACCTCCGGACAGGGCCAGTTTTTT.

The chain links TRBV12-3 or TRBV12-4 to TRBJ1-2; D is undetermined. The length of the CDR3 is 13 residues. V lost 3 bases and J lost 6, with 11 bases in between. In DNA, the CDR3 is TGTGCCAGCAGTTTCTCTCGGCGGCATGGCTACACCTTC. This translates into CASSFSRRHGYTF.

The V and J genes are TRBV19 and TRBJ1-6; 7 bases agree with TRBD1. There are 16 residues in the CDR3. The J segment lost 9 bases and the V segment lost 1 base, leaving 9 bases of the junction unmatched. In germline, CDR1 is LNHDA, CDR2 SQIVND (reference sequence). The DNA for the CDR3 is TGTGCCAGTAGTATAGCCCTAACAGGGGTCGGTTCACCCCTCCACTTT. Translation: CASSIALTGVGSPLHF.

V is TRBV15 and J is TRBJ2-1, with D hard to call. Per the germline V gene, CDR1 is LNHNV and CDR2 is YYDKDF (reference sequence). This CDR3 contains 13 residues. V lost 3 bases and J lost 2, with 5 bases in between. The CDR3 sequence is CATSRPTYNEQFF. The DNA of the CDR3 is TGTGCCACCAGCAGGCCTACCTACAATGAGCAGTTCTTC.

Comments on this clone: At one end the junction does not follow the germline gene, possibly because of a read error. This chain joins TRBV9 and TRBJ2-1, with TRBD2 matching 9 bases. The CDR3 sequence is 15 residues long. In germline, CDR1 is SGDLS, CDR2 YYNGEE. The CDR3 DNA reads TGTGCCCGCAGCGCCGCGGGGGGGGATTACAATGAGCAGTTCTTC. Residues: CARSAAGGDYNEQFF.

The CDR3: CASSVLETQYF. Here the CDR3 DNA reads TGTGCCAGCAGTGTTCTGGAGACCCAGTACTTC. The chain carries TRBV2 and TRBJ2-5, with D uncertain. The germline V gene has CDR1 SNHLY and CDR2 FYNNEI. The CDR3 sequence is 11 residues long. V lost 4 bases to trimming and J lost 5 bases, with 5 bases between them.

The genes are TRBV29-1 and TRBJ1-2, with unresolved D. This CDR3 is built from 13 residues. Germline lookup yields CDR1 SQVTM and CDR2 ANQGSEA. The V end lost 1 base, the J end lost 5 bases, and 11 bases lay between the germline ends. In nucleotides, the CDR3 is TGCAGCGTTGAAGGTCCAGGCGATTATGGCTACACCTTC. It yields the protein CSVEGPGDYGYTF.

V usage is TRBV5-1 and J usage is TRBJ2-5, with D maybe TRBD2 (6 bases). The CDR3 is 16 amino acids. V lost 4 bases and J 2 bases, leaving 18 bases between the germline ends. Germline V gives CDR1 SGHRS, CDR2 YFSETQ. CDR3 nucleotides: TGCGCCAGCAGCCCTGGCGAGCCGGGGGTTCAAGAGACCCAGTACTTC. It encodes CASSPGEPGVQETQYF.

The chain joins TRBV6-4 to TRBJ1-6; 7 bases align to TRBD1. V was pared by 6 bases and J by 6 bases, with 8 bases of the junction left unmatched. There are 15 residues in the CDR3. The germline V gene encodes CDR1 MRHNA and CDR2 SNTAGT. The CDR3 here is CASREIGDSNSPLHF. In DNA, the CDR3 is TGTGCCAGCAGGGAGATCGGGGACAGTAATTCACCCCTCCACTTT.

The rearrangement joins TRBV5-8 to TRBJ2-5; D is undetermined. The CDR3 length is 14 residues. The ends were cut back, 1 base at V and 1 base at J, with 8 bases in the middle. Germline V gene data show CDR1 as SGHTS and CDR2 as YDEGEE. CDR3 sequence: CASSLITVQETQYF. CDR3 DNA: TGTGCCAGCAGCTTGATAACAGTCCAAGAGACCCAGTACTTC.

V usage is TRBV4-1 and J usage is TRBJ1-2, with 7 bases identical to TRBD1. The trim removed 0 bases at V and 4 bases at J, leaving 8 bases unmatched. The CDR3 has 16 amino acids. Germline CDR1 MGHRA, CDR2 YSYEKL. CDR3 residues: CASSQDRRGGVYGYTF. CDR3 sequence (DNA): TGCGCCAGCAGCCAAGATAGGAGAGGGGGCGTCTATGGCTACACCTTC.

The rearrangement uses TRBV24-1 and TRBJ1-2, with TRBD1 as a possible D gene (5 bases). CDR3 size: 14 residues. Trimming shortened V by 4 bases and J by 4 bases, and 12 bases separated the two germline ends. The germline CDR1 and CDR2 sequences are KGHDR and SFDVKD. This chain's CDR3 is CATSDRTHLYGYTF. The CDR3 DNA reads as TGTGCCACCAGTGACCGGACACATCTCTATGGCTACACCTTC.

The J gene is TRBJ2-3, the V gene TRBV15; 11 nucleotides align to TRBD2. CDR3 length equals 19 residues. The trim removed 3 bases at V and 2 bases at J, leaving 13 bases unmatched. Germline V gives CDR1 LNHNV, CDR2 YYDKDF (reference sequence). CDR3 nucleotide sequence: TGTGCCACCAGCAGCCGAACTAGCGGGGGTTTCTTACACACAGATACGCAGTATTTT. It is translated as CATSSRTSGGFLHTDTQYF.

V gene TRBV27 combines with J gene TRBJ1-6, with D uncertain. The germline V gene encodes CDR1 MNHEY and CDR2 SMNVEV (reference sequence). This CDR3 spans 15 amino acids. V was trimmed by 1 base and J by 6 bases, leaving 10 bases between them. The CDR3 loop reads CASSLLSTGNSPLHF. The CDR3 DNA is TGTGCCAGCAGTTTATTGTCTACGGGTAATTCACCCCTCCACTTT.

The DNA for the CDR3 is TGTGCCAGCAGTGAAGGCAGGGGGAAAGTTAATGGCTACACCTTC. It is translated as CASSEGRGKVNGYTF. The chain uses TRBV2 and TRBJ1-2; 7 nucleotides agree with TRBD1. This CDR3 is built from 15 residues. The J segment lost 6 bases and the V segment lost 1 base, leaving 8 bases of the junction unmatched. The germline gives CDR1 SNHLY, CDR2 FYNNEI.

J is TRBJ1-1 and V is TRBV3-1 (or the pseudogene TRBV3-2), with 9 bases identical to TRBD1. This CDR3 has 15 residues. V shed 5 bases, J shed 5 bases, and the junction held 9 bases outside the gene matches. The germline CDR1 and CDR2 sequences are LGHDT and YNNKEL (reference sequence). Here the CDR3 reads CASSNRDRVRTEAFF. The DNA of the CDR3 is TGTGCCAGCAGCAATCGGGACAGGGTGAGGACTGAAGCTTTCTTT.

The chain is built from TRBV5-1 and TRBJ2-3; the match to TRBD1 covers 8 bases. CDR1 and CDR2 (germline): SGHRS, YFSETQ. V dropped 4 bases and J dropped 5; count of bases not matched to a gene: 9. The length of the CDR3 is 15 residues. The chain's CDR3 is CASSLHGTGGDTQYF. The CDR3 coding sequence is TGCGCCAGCAGCCTTCACGGGACAGGTGGAGATACGCAGTATTTT. Together with reference TRBV5-1 and TRBJ2-3, the CDR3 gives the full variable domain: KAGVTQTPRYLIKTRGQQVTLSCSPISGHRSVSWYQQTPGQGLQFLFEYFSETQRNKGNFPGRFSGRQFSNSRSEMNVSTLELGDSALYLCASSLHGTGGDTQYFGPGTRLTVL.

This chain joins TRBV11-2 and TRBJ2-5; 9 bases line up with TRBD1. Germline CDR1 reads SGHAT; CDR2 reads FQNNGV. The CDR3 is 15 residues long. The junction had 7 bases not matched to a gene; V was cut back by 4 bases and J by 4 bases. In nucleotides, the CDR3 is TGTGCCAGCAGCTCGACAGGGGGTGGAGGAGAGACCCAGTACTTC. As protein: CASSSTGGGGETQYF.

V is TRBV7-2 and J is TRBJ2-3; no clear D. Germline CDR1 reads SGHTA; CDR2 reads FQGNSA. Trimming removed 1 base at V and 4 bases at J, with 6 bases between. The CDR3 consists of 13 residues. The CDR3: CASSLGISDTQYF. CDR3 nucleotide sequence: TGTGCCAGCAGCTTAGGTATCTCAGATACGCAGTATTTT.

This clone was recorded only once. The gene calls are TRBV15 and TRBJ2-1; TRBD1 aligns across 9 bases. This CDR3 is 17 amino acids long. Looked up from germline, CDR1 is LNHNV and CDR2 is YYDKDF (reference sequence). Trimming removed 2 bases from V and 6 bases from J; junction bases left unmatched: 11. The CDR3 coding sequence is TGTGCCACCAGCAGAAACCCTGGGACAGGGCTAGCCAATGAGCAGTTCTTC. This sequence encodes CATSRNPGTGLANEQFF.